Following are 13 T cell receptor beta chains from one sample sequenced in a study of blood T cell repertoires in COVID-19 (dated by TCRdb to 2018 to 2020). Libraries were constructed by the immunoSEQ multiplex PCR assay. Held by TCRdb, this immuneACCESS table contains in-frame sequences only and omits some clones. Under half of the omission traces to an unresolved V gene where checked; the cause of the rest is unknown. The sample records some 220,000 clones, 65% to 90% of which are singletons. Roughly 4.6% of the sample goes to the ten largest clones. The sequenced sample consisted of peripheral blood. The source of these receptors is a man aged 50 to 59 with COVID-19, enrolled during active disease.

The CDR3 bases are TGCGCCAGCAGCTTGGGGGTGTGGTTGCGGGGTCGGGAGACCCAGTACTTC. It translates to CASSLGVWLRGRETQYF. The chain recombines TRBV5-1 with TRBJ2-5; D perhaps matches TRBD2 (6 bases). This CDR3 is built from 17 residues. Germline CDR1 and CDR2: SGHRS and YFSETQ. Trimming removed 0 bases from V and 5 bases from J, with 20 bases in between.

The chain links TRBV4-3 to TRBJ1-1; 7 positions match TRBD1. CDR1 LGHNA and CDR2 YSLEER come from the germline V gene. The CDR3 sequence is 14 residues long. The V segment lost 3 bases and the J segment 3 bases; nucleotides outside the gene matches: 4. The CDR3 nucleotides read TGCGCCAGCAGCCAGTCAACAGGGGACACTGAAGCTTTCTTT. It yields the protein CASSQSTGDTEAFF.

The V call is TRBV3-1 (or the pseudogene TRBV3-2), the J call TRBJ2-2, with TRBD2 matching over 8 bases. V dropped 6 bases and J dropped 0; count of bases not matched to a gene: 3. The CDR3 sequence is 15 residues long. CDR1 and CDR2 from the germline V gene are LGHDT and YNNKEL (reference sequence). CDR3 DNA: TGTGCCAGCAGTCGAGCGGGGGCGAACACCGGGGAGCTGTTTTTT. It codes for CASSRAGANTGELFF.

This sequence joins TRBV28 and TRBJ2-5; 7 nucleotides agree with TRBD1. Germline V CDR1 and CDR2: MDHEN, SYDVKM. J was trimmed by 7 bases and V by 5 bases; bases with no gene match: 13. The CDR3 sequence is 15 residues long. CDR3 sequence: CASSLPRGGVGTQYF. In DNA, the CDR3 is TGTGCCAGCAGTCTCCCTCGAGGGGGCGTTGGGACCCAGTACTTC.

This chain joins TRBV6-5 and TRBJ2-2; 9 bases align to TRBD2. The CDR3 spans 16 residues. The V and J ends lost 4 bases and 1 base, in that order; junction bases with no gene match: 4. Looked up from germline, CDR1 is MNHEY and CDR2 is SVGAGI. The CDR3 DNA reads TGTGCCAGCAGTTCTATAGCGGGGGTGAACACCGGGGAGCTGTTTTTT. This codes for CASSSIAGVNTGELFF.

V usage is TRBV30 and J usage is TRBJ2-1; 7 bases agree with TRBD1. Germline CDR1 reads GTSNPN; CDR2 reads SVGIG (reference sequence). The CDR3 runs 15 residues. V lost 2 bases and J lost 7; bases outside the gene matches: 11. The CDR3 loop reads CAWSLMPGQWNEQFF. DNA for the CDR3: TGTGCCTGGAGTCTTATGCCGGGACAGTGGAATGAGCAGTTCTTC.

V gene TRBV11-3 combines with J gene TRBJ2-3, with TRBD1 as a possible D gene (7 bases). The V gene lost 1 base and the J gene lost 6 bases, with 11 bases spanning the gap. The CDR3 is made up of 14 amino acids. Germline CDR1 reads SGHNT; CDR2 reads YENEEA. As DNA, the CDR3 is TGTGCCAGCAGCTTAGGTGGAGGGGGCGATACGCAGTATTTT. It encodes CASSLGGGGDTQYF.

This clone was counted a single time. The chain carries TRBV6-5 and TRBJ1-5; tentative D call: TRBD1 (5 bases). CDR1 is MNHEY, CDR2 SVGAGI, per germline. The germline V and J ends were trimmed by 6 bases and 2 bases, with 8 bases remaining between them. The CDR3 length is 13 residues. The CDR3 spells CASRGGGNQPQHF. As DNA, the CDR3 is TGTGCCAGCAGGGGGGGAGGCAATCAGCCCCAGCATTTT.

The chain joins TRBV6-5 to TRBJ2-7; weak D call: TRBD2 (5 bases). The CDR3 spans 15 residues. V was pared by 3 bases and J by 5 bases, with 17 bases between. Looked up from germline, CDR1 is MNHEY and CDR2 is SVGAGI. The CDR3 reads CASSYRPPSLDEQYF. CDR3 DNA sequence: TGTGCCAGCAGTTATAGACCTCCTAGCCTCGACGAGCAGTACTTC.

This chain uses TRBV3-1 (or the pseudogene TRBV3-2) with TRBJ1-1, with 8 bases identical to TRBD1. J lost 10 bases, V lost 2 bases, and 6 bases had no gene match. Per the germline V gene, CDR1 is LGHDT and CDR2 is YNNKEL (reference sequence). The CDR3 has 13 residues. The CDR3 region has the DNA TGTGCCAGCAGCCAAAGGCAGGGGGCGCGAGCTTTCTTT. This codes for CASSQRQGARAFF.

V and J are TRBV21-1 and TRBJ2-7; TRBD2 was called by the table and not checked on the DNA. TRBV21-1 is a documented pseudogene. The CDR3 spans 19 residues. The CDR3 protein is CASSKAKGSGGGPSYEQYF. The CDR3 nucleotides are TGTGCCAGCAGCAAAGCGAAAGGGAGCGGGGGTGGACCATCCTACGAGCAGTACTTC.

As DNA, the CDR3 is TGTGCCAGCAGTTACTCTTCGAGCCCCGGTAGTCATGAGCAGTTCTTC. This sequence encodes CASSYSSSPGSHEQFF. This rearrangement joins TRBV6-2 or TRBV6-3 to TRBJ2-1; D not certain. Germline CDR1 MNHEY, CDR2 SVGEGT. With 0 bases removed from V and 8 bases from J, the gap between germline ends came to 17 bases. The CDR3 is made up of 16 amino acids.

The CDR3 bases are TGCGCCAGCAGCCAAGGAAGGGCTAGCGTTAATGAGCAGTTCTTC. Protein product: CASSQGRASVNEQFF. V usage is TRBV4-1 and J usage is TRBJ2-1; D is perhaps TRBD2 (6 bases). Germline V gene data show CDR1 as MGHRA and CDR2 as YSYEKL. V was clipped by 1 base and J by 7 bases, with 14 bases between them. The CDR3 spans 15 residues.